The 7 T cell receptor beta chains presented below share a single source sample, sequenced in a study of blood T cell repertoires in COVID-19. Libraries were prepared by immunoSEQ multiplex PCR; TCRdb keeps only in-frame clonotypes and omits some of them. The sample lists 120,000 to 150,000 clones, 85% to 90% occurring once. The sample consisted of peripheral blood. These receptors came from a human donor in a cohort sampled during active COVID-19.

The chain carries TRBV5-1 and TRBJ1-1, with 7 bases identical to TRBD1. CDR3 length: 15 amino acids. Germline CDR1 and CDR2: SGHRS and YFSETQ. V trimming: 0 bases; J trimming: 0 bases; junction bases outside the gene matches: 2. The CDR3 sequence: CASSLVGQLNTEAFF. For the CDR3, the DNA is TGCGCCAGCAGCTTGGTGGGACAGCTGAACACTGAAGCTTTCTTT.

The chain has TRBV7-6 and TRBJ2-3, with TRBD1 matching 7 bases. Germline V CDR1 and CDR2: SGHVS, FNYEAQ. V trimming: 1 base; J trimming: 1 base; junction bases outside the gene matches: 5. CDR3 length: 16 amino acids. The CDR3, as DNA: TGTGCCAGCAGCTTAGAGGGGGCCGTTGGCACAGATACGCAGTATTTT. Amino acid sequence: CASSLEGAVGTDTQYF. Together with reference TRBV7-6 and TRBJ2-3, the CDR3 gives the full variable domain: GAGVSQSPRYKVTKRGQDVALRCDPISGHVSLYWYRQALGQGPEFLTYFNYEAQQDKSGLPNDRFSAERPEGSISTLTIQRTEQRDSAMYRCASSLEGAVGTDTQYFGPGTRLTVL.

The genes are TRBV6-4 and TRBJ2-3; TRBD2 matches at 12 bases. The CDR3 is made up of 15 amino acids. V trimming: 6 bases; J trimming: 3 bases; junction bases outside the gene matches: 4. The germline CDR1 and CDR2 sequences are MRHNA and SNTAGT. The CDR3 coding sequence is TGTGCCAGCAGCCTAGCGGGGGGGCCAACAGATACGCAGTATTTT. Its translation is CASSLAGGPTDTQYF.

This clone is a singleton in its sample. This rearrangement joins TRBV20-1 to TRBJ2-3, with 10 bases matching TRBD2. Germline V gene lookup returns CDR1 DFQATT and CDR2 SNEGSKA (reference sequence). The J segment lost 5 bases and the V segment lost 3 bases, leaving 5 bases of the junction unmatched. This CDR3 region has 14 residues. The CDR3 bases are TGCAGTGCTAGTATCCTAGCGGGAGTAGATACGCAGTATTTT. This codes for CSASILAGVDTQYF.

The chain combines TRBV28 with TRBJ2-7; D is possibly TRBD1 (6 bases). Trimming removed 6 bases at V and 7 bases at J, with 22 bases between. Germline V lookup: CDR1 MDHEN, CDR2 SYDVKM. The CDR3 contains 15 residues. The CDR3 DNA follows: TGTGCCAGCAGGGCTACAGGGCGTTCTCTGGGGGAGCAGTACTTC. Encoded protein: CASRATGRSLGEQYF.

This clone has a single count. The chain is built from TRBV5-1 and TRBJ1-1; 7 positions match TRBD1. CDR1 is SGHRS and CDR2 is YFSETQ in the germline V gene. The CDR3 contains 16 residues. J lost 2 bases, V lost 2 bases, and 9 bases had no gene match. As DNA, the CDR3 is TGCGCCAGCAGCTTAAATACAGGGGCGGCAAACACTGAAGCTTTCTTT. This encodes CASSLNTGAANTEAFF.

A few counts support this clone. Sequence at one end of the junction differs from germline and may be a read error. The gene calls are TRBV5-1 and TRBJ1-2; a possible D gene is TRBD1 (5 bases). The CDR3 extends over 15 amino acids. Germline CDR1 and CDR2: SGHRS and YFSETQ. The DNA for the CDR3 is TGCGCCCGCAGTCCGACGGGGGGGGAGACATATGGCTACACCTTC. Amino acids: CARSPTGGETYGYTF.